This T cell receptor (beta chain) was recovered during a study of shared clonotypes between healthy human individuals. Turning to the study itself: A couple of women and a few men aged 18 to 49 served as donors. Study-level points and caveats: Sampling covered blood only; tissue repertoires likely differ. Generation probabilities were higher for clonotypes shared across all four sorted-subset donors than for unshared ones. Memory subsets had estimated richness that was generally smaller than that of naive subsets.

About this clone: The antigen remains undetermined.

Trimming took off 0 bases at V and 1 base at J, with 10 bases between the two ends. Germline CDR1 reads SGHNT; CDR2 reads YENEEA. The CDR3 totals 15 residues. CD45RO-negative cells were positively selected for CCR7, leaving out terminally differentiated effector memory CD45RA+ cells. Some clones are missing from TCRdb's copy, which holds only in-frame ones; the method was immunoSEQ multiplex PCR. Among roughly 2 million clones listed, about 95% were seen once. The TCR comes from a man younger than 35 in good health. The chain couples TRBV11-3 to TRBJ2-7, with D perhaps matching TRBD1 or TRBD2 (5 bases each). Sequenced sample: naive CD8+ T cells sorted from blood. The CDR3 region is CASSLEIEGSYEQYF. Here the CDR3 DNA reads TGTGCCAGCAGCTTAGAGATAGAGGGGTCCTACGAGCAGTACTTC.